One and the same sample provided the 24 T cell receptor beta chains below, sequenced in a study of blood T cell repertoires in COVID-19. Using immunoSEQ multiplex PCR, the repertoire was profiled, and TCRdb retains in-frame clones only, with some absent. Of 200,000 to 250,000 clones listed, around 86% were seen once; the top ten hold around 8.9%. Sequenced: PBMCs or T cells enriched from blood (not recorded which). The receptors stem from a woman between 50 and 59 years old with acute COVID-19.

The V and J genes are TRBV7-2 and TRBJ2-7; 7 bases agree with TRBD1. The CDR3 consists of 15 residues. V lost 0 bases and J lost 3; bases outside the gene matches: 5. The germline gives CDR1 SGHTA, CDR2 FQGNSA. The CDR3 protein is CASSLAPYRGYEQYF. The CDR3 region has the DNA TGTGCCAGCAGCTTAGCGCCGTACAGGGGCTACGAGCAGTACTTC.

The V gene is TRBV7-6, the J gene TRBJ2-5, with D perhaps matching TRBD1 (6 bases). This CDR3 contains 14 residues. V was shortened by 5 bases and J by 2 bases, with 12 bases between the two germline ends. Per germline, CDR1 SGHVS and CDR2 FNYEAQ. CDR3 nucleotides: TGTGCCAGCAGCCCAGGACAGCAGCAAGAGACCCAGTACTTC. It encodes CASSPGQQQETQYF.

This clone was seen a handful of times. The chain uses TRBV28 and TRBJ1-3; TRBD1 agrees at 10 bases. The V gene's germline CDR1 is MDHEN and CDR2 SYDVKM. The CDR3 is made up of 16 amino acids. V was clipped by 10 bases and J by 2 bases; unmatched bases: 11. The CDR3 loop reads CATLRRQGAAGNTIYF. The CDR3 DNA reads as TGTGCCACCCTTAGACGACAGGGGGCTGCTGGAAACACCATATATTTT.

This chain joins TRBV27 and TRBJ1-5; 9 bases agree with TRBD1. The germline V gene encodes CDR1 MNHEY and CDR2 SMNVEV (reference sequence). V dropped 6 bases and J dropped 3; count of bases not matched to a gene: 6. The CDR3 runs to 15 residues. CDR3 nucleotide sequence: TGTGCCAGCAGGACGACAGGGGGACTCAATCAGCCCCAGCATTTT. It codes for CASRTTGGLNQPQHF.

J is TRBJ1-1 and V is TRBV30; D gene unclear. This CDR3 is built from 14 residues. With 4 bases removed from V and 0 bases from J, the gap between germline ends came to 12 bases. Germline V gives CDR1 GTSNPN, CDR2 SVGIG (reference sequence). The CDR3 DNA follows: TGTGCCTGGAAAAGGGAGGGTCTGAACACTGAAGCTTTCTTT. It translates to CAWKREGLNTEAFF.

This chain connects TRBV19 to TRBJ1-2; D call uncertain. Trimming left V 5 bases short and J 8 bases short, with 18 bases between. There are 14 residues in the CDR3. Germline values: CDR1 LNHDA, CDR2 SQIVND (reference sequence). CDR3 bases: TGTGCCAGTAGTCCTGGATATGGTGGGAGAGGCTACACCTTC. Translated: CASSPGYGGRGYTF.

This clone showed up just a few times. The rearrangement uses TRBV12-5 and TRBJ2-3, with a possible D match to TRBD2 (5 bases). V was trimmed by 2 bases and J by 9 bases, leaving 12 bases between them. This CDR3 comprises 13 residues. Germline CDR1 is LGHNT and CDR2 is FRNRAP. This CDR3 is CASGLSLEGTQYF. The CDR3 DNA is TGTGCTAGTGGTTTGAGTCTCGAGGGAACGCAGTATTTT.

The CDR3 here is CASKSGLAGGRGTYNEQFF. Written as DNA, the CDR3 is TGCGCCAGCAAGTCGGGACTAGCGGGAGGAAGGGGAACCTACAATGAGCAGTTCTTC. The chain joins TRBV4-3 to TRBJ2-1, with TRBD2 matching over 15 bases. J gave up 2 bases and V 7 bases, and 12 bases lay outside the gene matches. The CDR3 is made up of 19 amino acids. CDR1 is LGHNA and CDR2 is YSLEER in the germline V gene.

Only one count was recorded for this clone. The CDR3 nucleotides are TGTGCCAGCAGTGAAGGATGGGGCAATACAGGCGATCAGCCCCAGCATTTT. This codes for CASSEGWGNTGDQPQHF. The V and J genes are TRBV6-1 and TRBJ1-5; TRBD1 is a possible D gene (5 bases). The V gene lost 1 base and the J gene lost 5 bases, with 18 bases spanning the gap. Germline CDR1 and CDR2: MNHNS and SASEGT. The CDR3 runs to 17 residues.

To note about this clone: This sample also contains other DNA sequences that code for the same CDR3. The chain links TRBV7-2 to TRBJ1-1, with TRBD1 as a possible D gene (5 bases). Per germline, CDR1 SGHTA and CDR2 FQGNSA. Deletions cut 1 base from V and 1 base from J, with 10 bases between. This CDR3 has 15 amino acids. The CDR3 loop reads CASSLGQGTNTEAFF. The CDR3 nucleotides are TGTGCCAGCAGCTTAGGGCAGGGTACGAACACTGAAGCTTTCTTT.

Here the CDR3 reads CASSLDRAWSQPQHF. The CDR3 DNA follows: TGTGCCAGCAGTTTGGACAGGGCCTGGTCTCAGCCCCAGCATTTT. The chain has TRBV28 and TRBJ1-5, with 8 bases fitting TRBD1. This CDR3 contains 15 residues. Trimming removed 3 bases from V and 6 bases from J; junction bases left unmatched: 7. Per germline, CDR1 MDHEN and CDR2 SYDVKM.

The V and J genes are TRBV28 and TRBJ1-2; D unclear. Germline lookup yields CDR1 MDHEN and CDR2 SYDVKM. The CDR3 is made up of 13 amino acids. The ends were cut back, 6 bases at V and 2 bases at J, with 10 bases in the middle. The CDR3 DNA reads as TGTGCCAGCAGCCTCGACGGGAACTATGGCTACACCTTC. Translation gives CASSLDGNYGYTF.

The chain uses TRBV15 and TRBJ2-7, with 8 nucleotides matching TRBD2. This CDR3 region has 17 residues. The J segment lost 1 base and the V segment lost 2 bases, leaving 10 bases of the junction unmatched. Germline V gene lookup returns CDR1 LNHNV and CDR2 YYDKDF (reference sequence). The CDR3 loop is CATSRPRGAGVSYEQYF. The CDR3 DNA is TGTGCCACCAGCAGACCTCGCGGAGCGGGGGTTTCCTACGAGCAGTACTTC. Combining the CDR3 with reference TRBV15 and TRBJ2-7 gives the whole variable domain DAMVIQNPRYQVTQFGKPVTLSCSQTLNHNVMYWYQQKSSQAPKLLFHYYDKDFNNEADTPDNFQSRRPNTSFCFLDIRSPGLGDTAMYLCATSRPRGAGVSYEQYFGPGTRLTVT.

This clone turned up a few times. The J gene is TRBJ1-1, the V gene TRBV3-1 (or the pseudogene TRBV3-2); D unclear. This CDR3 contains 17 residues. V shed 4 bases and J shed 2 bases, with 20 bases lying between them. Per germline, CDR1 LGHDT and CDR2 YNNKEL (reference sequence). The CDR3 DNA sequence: TGTGCCAGCAGCCGAGGTTATAGAGAGGCTGGAAACACTGAAGCTTTCTTT. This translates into CASSRGYREAGNTEAFF.

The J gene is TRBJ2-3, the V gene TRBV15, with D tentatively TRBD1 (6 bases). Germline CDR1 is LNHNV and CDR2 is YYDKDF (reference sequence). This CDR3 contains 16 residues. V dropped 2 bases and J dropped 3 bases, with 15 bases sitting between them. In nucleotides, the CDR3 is TGTGCCACCAGCAGACGTCTAGGGGGTGCAACAGATACGCAGTATTTT. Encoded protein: CATSRRLGGATDTQYF.

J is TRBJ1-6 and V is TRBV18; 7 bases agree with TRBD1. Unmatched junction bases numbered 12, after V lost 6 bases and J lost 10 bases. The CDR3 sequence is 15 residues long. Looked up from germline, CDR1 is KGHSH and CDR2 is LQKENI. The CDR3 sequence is CASSRGQVEGSPLHF. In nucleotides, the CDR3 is TGTGCCAGCTCGCGCGGACAGGTGGAAGGCTCACCCCTCCACTTT.

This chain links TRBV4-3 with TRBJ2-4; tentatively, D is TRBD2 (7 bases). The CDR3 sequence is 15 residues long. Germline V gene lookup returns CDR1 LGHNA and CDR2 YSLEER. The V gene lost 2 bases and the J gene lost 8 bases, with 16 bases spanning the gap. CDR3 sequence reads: CASSQQERGGDIQYF. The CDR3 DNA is TGCGCCAGCAGCCAACAAGAAAGGGGGGGTGACATTCAGTACTTC.

CDR3 sequence (DNA): TGTGCCAGCAGCTTGGATCCGGGGTCCACTGAAGCTTTCTTT. It is translated as CASSLDPGSTEAFF. This chain uses TRBV5-6 with TRBJ1-1; no clear D. The V end lost 0 bases, the J end lost 4 bases, and 10 bases lay between the germline ends. This CDR3 comprises 14 residues. CDR1 SGHDT and CDR2 YYEEEE come from the germline V gene.

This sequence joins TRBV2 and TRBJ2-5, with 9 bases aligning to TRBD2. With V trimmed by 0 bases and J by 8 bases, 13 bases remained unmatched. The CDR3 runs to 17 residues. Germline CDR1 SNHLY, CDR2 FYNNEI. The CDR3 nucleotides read TGTGCCAGCAGTGAAGCGCTTCGGGTAGCGGGGGCAATAACCCAGTACTTC. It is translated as CASSEALRVAGAITQYF.

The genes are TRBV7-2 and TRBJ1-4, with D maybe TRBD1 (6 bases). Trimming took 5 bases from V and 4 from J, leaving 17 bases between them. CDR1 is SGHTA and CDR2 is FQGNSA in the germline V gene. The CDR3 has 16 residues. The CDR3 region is CASSLVRGGGNEKLFF. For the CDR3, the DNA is TGTGCCAGCAGCCTAGTCAGGGGAGGGGGTAATGAAAAACTGTTTTTT.

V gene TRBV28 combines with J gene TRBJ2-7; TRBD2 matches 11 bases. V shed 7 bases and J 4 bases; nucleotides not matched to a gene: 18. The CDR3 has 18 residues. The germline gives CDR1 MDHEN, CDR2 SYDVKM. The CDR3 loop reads CASNTNRDRLAGSYEQYF. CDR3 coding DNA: TGTGCCAGCAACACTAACAGGGACAGACTAGCGGGATCTTACGAGCAGTACTTC.

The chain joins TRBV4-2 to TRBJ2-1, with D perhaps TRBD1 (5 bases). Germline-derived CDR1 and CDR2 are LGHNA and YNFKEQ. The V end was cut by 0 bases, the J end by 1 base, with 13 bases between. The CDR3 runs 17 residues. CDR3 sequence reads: CASSQDLGRASYNEQFF. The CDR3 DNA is TGTGCCAGCAGCCAAGATCTCGGCAGGGCTTCCTACAATGAGCAGTTCTTC.

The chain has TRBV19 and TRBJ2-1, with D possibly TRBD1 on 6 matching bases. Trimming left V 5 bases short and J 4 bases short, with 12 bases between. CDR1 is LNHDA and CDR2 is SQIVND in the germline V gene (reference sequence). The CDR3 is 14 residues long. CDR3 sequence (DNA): TGTGCCAGTAGTCCAGGGGTCGCTTACAATGAGCAGTTCTTC. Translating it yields CASSPGVAYNEQFF.

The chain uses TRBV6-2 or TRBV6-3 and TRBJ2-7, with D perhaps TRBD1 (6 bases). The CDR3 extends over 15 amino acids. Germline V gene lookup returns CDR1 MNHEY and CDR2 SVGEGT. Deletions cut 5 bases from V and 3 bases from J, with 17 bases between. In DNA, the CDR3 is TGTGCCAGCAGTGACGGACAGCGCACCGGCTACGAGCAGTACTTC. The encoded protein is CASSDGQRTGYEQYF.